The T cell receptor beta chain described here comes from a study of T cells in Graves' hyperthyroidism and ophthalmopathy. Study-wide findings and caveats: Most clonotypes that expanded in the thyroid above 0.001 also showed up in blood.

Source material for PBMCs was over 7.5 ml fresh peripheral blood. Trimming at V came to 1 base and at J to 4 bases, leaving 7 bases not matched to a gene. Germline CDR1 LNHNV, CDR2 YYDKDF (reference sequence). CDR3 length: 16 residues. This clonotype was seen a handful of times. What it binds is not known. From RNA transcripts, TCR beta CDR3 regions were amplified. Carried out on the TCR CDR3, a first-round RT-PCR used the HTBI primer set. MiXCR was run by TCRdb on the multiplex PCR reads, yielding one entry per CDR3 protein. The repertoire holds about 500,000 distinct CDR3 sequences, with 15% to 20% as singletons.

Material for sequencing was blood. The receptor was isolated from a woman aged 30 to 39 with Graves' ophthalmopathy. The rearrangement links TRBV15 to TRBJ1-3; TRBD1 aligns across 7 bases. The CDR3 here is CATSRGGTVSGNTIYF. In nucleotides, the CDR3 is TGTGCCACCAGCAGAGGAGGGACAGTGTCCGGAAACACCATATATTTT.